This T cell receptor (beta chain) was observed in a study of breast tumors, draining lymph nodes, adjacent tissues. The germline CDR1 and CDR2 sequences are SGHDT and YYEEEE. CDR3 length equals 15 residues. V dropped 7 bases and J dropped 4 bases, with 15 bases sitting between them. TCRdb recomputed calls from the multiplex PCR reads with MiXCR, one row per CDR3 protein. The sample has 150,000 to 200,000 distinct CDR3 sequences, roughly a third seen once. Breast cancer patients provided tissue from their axillary draining lymph nodes. This clonotype showed up many times. Sequences were obtained from axillary lymph node tissue. This TCR came from a female donor with breast cancer. Some clones in this sample may be carry-over from other donors' samples. The rearrangement links TRBV5-6 to TRBJ2-6, with TRBD1 as a possible D gene (5 bases). Written as DNA, the CDR3 is TGTGCCAGCGCCAGGGAAAACGCGGGGGCCAACGTCCTGACTTTC. The encoded protein is CASARENAGANVLTF.